The clone carrying this T cell receptor beta chain was seen once. The source of the sample is a study of cytomegalovirus exposure and HLA in healthy donors. CDR1 is MDHEN and CDR2 is SYDVKM in the germline V gene. Trimming took 5 bases from V and 3 from J; bases not matched to a gene: 6. This CDR3 comprises 15 residues. TCRdb keeps only in-frame clones here, not all; method: immunoSEQ multiplex PCR. The table shows approximately 230,000 clones, with about 88% occurring only once. The chain has TRBV28 and TRBJ2-1, with 8 bases lining up with TRBD2. The receptor was derived from a man between 18 and 35 years old in good health and CMV-seropositive. The sample consisted of PBMCs. CDR3 coding DNA: TGTGCCAGCAGTGTAGCGGGGTTCGTCTACAATGAGCAGTTCTTC. Translated: CASSVAGFVYNEQFF.